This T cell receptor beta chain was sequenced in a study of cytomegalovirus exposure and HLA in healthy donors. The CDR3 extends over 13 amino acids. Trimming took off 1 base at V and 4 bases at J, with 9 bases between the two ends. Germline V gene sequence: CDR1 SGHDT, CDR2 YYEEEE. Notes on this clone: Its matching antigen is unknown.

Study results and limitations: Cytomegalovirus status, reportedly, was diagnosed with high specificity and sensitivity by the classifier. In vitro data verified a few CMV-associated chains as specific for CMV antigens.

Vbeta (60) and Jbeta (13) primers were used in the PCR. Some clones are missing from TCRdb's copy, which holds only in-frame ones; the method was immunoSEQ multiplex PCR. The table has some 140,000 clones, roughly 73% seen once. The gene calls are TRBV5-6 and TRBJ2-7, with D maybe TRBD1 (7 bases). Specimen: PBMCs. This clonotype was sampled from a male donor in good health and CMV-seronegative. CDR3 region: CASSLQGGYEQYF. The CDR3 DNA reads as TGTGCCAGCAGCTTGCAGGGGGGATACGAGCAGTACTTC. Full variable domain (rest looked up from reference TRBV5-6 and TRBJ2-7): DAGVTQSPTHLIKTRGQQVTLRCSPKSGHDTVSWYQQALGQGPQFIFQYYEEEERQRGNFPDRFSGHQFPNYSSELNVNALLLGDSALYLCASSLQGGYEQYFGPGTRLTVT.